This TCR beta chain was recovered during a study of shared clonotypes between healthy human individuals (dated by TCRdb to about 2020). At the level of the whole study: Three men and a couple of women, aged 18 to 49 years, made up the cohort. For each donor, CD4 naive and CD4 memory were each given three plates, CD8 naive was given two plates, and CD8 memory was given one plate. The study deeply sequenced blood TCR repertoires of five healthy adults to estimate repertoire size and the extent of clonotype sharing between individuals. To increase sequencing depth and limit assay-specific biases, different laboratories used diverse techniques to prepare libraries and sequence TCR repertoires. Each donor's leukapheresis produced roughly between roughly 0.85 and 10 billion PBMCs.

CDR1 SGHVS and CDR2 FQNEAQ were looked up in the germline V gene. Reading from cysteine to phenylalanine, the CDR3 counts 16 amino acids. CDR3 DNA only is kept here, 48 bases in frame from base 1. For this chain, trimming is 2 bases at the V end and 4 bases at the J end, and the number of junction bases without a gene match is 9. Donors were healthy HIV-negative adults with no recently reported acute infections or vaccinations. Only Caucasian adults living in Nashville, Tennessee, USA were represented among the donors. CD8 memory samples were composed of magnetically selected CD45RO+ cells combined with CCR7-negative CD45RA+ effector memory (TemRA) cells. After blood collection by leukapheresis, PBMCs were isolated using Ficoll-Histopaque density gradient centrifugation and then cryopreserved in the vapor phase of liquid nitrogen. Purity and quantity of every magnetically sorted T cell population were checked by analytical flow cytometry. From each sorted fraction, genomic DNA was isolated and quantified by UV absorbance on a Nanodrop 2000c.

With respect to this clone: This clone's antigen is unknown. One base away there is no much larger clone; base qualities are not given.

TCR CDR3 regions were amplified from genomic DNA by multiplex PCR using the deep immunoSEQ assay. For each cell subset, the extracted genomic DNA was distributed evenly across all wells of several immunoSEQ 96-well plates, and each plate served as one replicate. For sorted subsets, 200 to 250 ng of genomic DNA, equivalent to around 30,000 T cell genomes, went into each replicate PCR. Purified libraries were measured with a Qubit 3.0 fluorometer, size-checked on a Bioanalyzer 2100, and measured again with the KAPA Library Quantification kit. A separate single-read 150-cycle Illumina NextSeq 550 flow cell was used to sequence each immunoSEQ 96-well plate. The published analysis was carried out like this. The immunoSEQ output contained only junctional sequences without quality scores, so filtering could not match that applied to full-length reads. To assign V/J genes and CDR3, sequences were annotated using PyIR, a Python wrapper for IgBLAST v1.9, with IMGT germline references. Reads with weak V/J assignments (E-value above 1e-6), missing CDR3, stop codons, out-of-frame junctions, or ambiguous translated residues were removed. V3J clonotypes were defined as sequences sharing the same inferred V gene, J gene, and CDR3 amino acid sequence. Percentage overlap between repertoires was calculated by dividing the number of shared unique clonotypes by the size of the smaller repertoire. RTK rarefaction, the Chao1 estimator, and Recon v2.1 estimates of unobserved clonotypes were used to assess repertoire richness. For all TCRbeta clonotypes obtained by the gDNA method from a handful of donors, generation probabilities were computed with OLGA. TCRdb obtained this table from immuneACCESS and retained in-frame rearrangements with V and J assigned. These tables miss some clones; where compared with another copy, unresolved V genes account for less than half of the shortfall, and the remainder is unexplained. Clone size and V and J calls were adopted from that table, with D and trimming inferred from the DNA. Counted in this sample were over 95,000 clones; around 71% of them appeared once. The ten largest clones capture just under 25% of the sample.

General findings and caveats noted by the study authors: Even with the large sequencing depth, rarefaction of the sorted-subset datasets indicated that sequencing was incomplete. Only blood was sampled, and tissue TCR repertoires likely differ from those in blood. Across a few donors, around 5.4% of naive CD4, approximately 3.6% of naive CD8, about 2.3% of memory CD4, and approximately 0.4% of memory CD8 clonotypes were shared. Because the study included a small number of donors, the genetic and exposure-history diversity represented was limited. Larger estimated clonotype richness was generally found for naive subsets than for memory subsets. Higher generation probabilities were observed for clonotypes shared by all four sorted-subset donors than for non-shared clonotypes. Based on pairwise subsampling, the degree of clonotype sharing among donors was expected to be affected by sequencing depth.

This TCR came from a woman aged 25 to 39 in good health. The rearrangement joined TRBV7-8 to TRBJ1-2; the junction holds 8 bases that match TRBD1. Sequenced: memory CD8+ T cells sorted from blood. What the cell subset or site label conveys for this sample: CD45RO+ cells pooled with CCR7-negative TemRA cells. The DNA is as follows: TGTGCCAGCAGCTTACGTTCGGGGACAGGCATCTATGGCTACACCTTC. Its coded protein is CASSLRSGTGIYGYTF.